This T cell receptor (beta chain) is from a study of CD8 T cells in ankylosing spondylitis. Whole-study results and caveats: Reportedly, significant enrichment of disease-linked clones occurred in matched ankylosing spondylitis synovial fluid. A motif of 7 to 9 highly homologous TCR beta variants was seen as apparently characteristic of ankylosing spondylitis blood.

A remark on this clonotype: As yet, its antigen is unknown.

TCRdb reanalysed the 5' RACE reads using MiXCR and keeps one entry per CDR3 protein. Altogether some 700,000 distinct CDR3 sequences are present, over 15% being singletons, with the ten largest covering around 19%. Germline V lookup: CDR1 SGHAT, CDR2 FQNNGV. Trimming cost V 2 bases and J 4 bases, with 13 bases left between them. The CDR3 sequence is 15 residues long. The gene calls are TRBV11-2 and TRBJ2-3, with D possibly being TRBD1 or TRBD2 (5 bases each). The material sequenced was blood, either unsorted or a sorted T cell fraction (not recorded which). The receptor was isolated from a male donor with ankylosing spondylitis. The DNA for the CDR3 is TGTGCCAGCAGCTTAAATCCCCAGGGACCAGATACGCAGTATTTT. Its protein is CASSLNPQGPDTQYF.